These 19 T cell receptor beta chains were sequenced from one sample in a study of spatial heterogeneity in lung cancer. Their recognized antigens are unknown. A single record per CDR3 protein comes from TCRdb applying MiXCR to the 5' RACE reads. This table holds about 6,900 distinct CDR3 sequences, 3% to 3.5% found once. Time point defined: sample taken at primary tumor resection. Study results and limitations: Counts of expanded alpha and beta TCRs within tumors tracked the tumor nonsynonymous mutation count.

The sample in question was lung tumor tissue, obtained at surgery. The receptors were sampled from a male donor with early-stage non-small cell lung cancer.

In this sample, this clonotype is medium-sized. The rearrangement links TRBV6-1 to TRBJ1-1; 9 bases agree with TRBD1. Unmatched junction bases numbered 5, after V lost 0 bases and J lost 3 bases. The CDR3 consists of 16 residues. Germline V gene data show CDR1 as MNHNS and CDR2 as SASEGT. The CDR3 region is CASSEASGQGDTEAFF. The CDR3, as DNA: TGTGCCAGCAGTGAAGCGTCGGGACAGGGTGACACTGAAGCTTTCTTT.

This clonotype was observed many times. The chain carries TRBV6-5 and TRBJ2-2; D unresolved. The V gene lost 2 bases and the J gene lost 8 bases, with 6 bases spanning the gap. Germline V gene sequence: CDR1 MNHEY, CDR2 SVGAGI. There are 12 residues in the CDR3. The chain's CDR3 is CASSYLEGELFF. CDR3 nucleotide sequence: TGTGCCAGCAGTTACCTGGAAGGGGAGCTGTTTTTT.

The table lists this clonotype with a few counts. At one end, the junction sequence differs from germline, possibly due to a read error. The chain recombines TRBV20-1 with TRBJ1-2, with 8 bases fitting TRBD1. This CDR3 comprises 14 residues. Germline V gene lookup returns CDR1 DFQATT and CDR2 SNEGSKA (reference sequence). The CDR3, as DNA: TGCAGTGCTAGCCCGGGACAGGTCAACTATGGCGACACCTTC. This translates into CSASPGQVNYGDTF.

By sample fraction, this clonotype is medium-sized. The genes are TRBV12-3 or TRBV12-4 and TRBJ1-2, with 9 bases fitting TRBD1. Trimming at V came to 10 bases and at J to 6 bases, leaving 6 bases not matched to a gene. The CDR3 is 12 amino acids. The DNA for the CDR3 is TGTGCCACCCAGACAGGGGGAGATGGCTACACCTTC. Its protein is CATQTGGDGYTF.

This clonotype was counted ten times or more. DNA for the CDR3: TGTGCCACCAGCAGAGATTACTACCAAGAGACCCAGTACTTC. Amino acids: CATSRDYYQETQYF. The rearrangement links TRBV15 to TRBJ2-5; D gene uncertain. Germline assignment: CDR1 LNHNV and CDR2 YYDKDF (reference sequence). The CDR3 has 14 residues. Deletions cut 0 bases from V and 0 bases from J, with 5 bases between.

The V call is TRBV5-1, the J call TRBJ1-4; D remains unclear. V lost 4 bases and J 6 bases, leaving 13 bases between the germline ends. CDR3 length: 14 amino acids. CDR1 is SGHRS and CDR2 is YFSETQ in the germline V gene. The CDR3 sequence is CASSPLNRDEKLFF. In nucleotides, the CDR3 is TGCGCCAGCAGCCCTCTGAATCGAGATGAAAAACTGTTTTTT.

At least ten counts were recorded for this clonotype. The chain has TRBV20-1 and TRBJ2-3; 7 nucleotides agree with TRBD2. After removal of 6 bases from V and 7 bases from J, the junction contained 16 bases not matched to a gene. The CDR3 runs to 15 residues. CDR1 and CDR2 (germline): DFQATT, SNEGSKA (reference sequence). CDR3 sequence reads: CSAFDPGGREHTQYF. As DNA, the CDR3 is TGCAGTGCCTTCGATCCTGGGGGGAGGGAACATACGCAGTATTTT.

This clonotype was observed many times. The chain links TRBV14 to TRBJ2-1; D could derive from TRBD1 or TRBD2 (5 bases each). CDR3 size: 16 residues. The V and J ends lost 4 bases and 0 bases respectively, with 13 bases between them. The germline gives CDR1 SGHDN, CDR2 FVKESK. Written as DNA, the CDR3 is TGTGCCAGCAGCCCACTGGGGGAGAGCTCCTACAATGAGCAGTTCTTC. Translation gives CASSPLGESSYNEQFF.

This clonotype was observed many times. The J gene is TRBJ2-7, the V gene TRBV11-2; tentatively, D is TRBD2 (7 bases). Germline V lookup: CDR1 SGHAT, CDR2 FQNNGV. CDR3 size: 16 residues. Trimming took off 5 bases at V and 1 base at J, with 18 bases between the two ends. DNA for the CDR3: TGTGCCAGCAGCCCCTCGGGGGGCGGGGGATCCTACGAGCAGTACTTC. Its protein is CASSPSGGGGSYEQYF.

As DNA, the CDR3 is TGTGCCAGCAGCGTGGACTTGAACACCGGGGAGCTGTTTTTT. This translates into CASSVDLNTGELFF. The genes are TRBV5-4 and TRBJ2-2; a possible D gene is TRBD2 (5 bases). CDR1 SGHNT and CDR2 YYREEE come from the germline V gene (reference sequence). There are 14 residues in the CDR3. V was pared by 4 bases and J by 1 base, with 8 bases between.

This chain joins TRBV10-3 and TRBJ2-7; TRBD2 matches at 9 bases. Per germline, CDR1 ENHRY and CDR2 SYGVKD. The V segment lost 11 bases and the J segment 2 bases; nucleotides outside the gene matches: 4. The CDR3 consists of 12 residues. For the CDR3, the DNA is TGTGCCTGTGCGGGAGGGACCTACGAGCAGTACTTC. Encoded protein: CACAGGTYEQYF.

This clonotype counts as medium-sized. The chain uses TRBV12-3 or TRBV12-4 and TRBJ2-5; no firm D call. CDR3 length equals 11 residues. Trimming took 1 base from V and 7 from J, leaving 4 bases between them. CDR3 sequence: CASSLEGTQYF. The CDR3 DNA is TGTGCCAGCAGTTTAGAGGGGACCCAGTACTTC.

By frequency in the sample, this clonotype is medium-sized (0.01 to 0.1%). The chain combines TRBV10-2 with TRBJ2-2; D is uncertain. CDR3 length: 13 residues. Germline-derived CDR1 and CDR2 are WSHSY and SAAADI. Trimming shortened V by 4 bases and J by 3 bases, and 6 bases separated the two germline ends. The CDR3 here is CASSGSHTGELFF. The CDR3, as DNA: TGCGCCAGCAGTGGTTCGCACACCGGGGAGCTGTTTTTT.

This clonotype was observed at least ten times. The chain combines TRBV30 with TRBJ2-7; possibly TRBD1 for D (6 bases). The ends were cut back, 5 bases at V and 1 base at J, with 9 bases in the middle. From germline, CDR1 is GTSNPN and CDR2 SVGIG (reference sequence). This CDR3 region has 12 residues. This CDR3 reads CAWDQGSYEQYF. CDR3 sequence (DNA): TGTGCCTGGGATCAGGGGTCCTACGAGCAGTACTTC.

The J gene is TRBJ2-7, the V gene TRBV29-1, with 7 nucleotides matching TRBD1. Germline trimming cut 1 base from V and 3 bases from J; bases unmatched to any gene: 6. Germline CDR1 is SQVTM and CDR2 is ANQGSEA. The CDR3 extends over 14 amino acids. In DNA form, the CDR3 reads TGCAGCGTTGAAGTAGAGGGACAGCGCTACGAGCAGTACTTC. Protein product: CSVEVEGQRYEQYF.

In this sample, this clonotype is medium-sized. The CDR3 coding sequence is TGTGCCAGCAGCCCCCGGGACACGGGCTACGAGCAGTACTTC. Translating gives CASSPRDTGYEQYF. The J gene is TRBJ2-7, the V gene TRBV11-2; D is perhaps TRBD1 (6 bases). The V and J ends lost 5 bases and 3 bases respectively, with 14 bases between them. Looked up from germline, CDR1 is SGHAT and CDR2 is FQNNGV. The CDR3 consists of 14 residues.

As to this clonotype: Given a much more abundant clone one base away, this may be a read error. The rearrangement uses TRBV12-3 or TRBV12-4 and TRBJ1-1; possible D gene TRBD1, 5 bases. Trimming removed 10 bases at V and 1 base at J, with 16 bases between. CDR3 length equals 14 residues. CDR3 DNA sequence: TGTGCCAACGGGACGGGGACTGCGAACACTGAAGCTTTCTTT. It specifies CANGTGTANTEAFF.

The sample holds many counts of this clonotype. The rearrangement joins TRBV20-1 to TRBJ2-3; D uncertain. V dropped 5 bases and J dropped 0 bases, with 15 bases sitting between them. There are 15 residues in the CDR3. Germline V CDR1 and CDR2: DFQATT, SNEGSKA (reference sequence). CDR3 residues: CSAGSTDGSTDTQYF. In DNA form, the CDR3 reads TGCAGTGCTGGATCTACCGACGGGAGCACAGATACGCAGTATTTT.

The rearrangement joins TRBV4-1 to TRBJ1-4, with D possibly matching TRBD1 (5 bases). Trimming removed 4 bases from V and 7 bases from J, with 19 bases in between. The CDR3 runs 16 residues. The germline V gene encodes CDR1 MGHRA and CDR2 YSYEKL. In DNA, the CDR3 is TGCGCCAGCAGCCGACCGGTTTTGGGGGTGGGTGAAAAACTGTTTTTT. Protein product: CASSRPVLGVGEKLFF.